This is a list of T cell receptor beta chains from one sample in a study of blood T cell repertoires in COVID-19. The method was immunoSEQ multiplex PCR; TCRdb's version includes in-frame clones alone and lacks a portion of them. The sample contains under 400,000 clones, approximately 87% of which appear only once. The sequencing input was peripheral blood. The origin of the receptors is a woman aged 25-40 years with COVID-19, enrolled during active disease. CDR3s leave out the opening cysteine and the closing phenylalanine or tryptophan.

TRBJ2-5 | TRBV4-2 | ASSRTVAGDSLEETQY
TRBJ2-7 | TRBV16 | ASSQKGTSGSYEQY
TRBJ1-1 | TRBV9 | ASSPGQGVMNTEAF
TRBJ2-7 | TRBV30 | AWSAGREHEQY
TRBJ1-2 | TRBV7-2 | ASRPWGGGTGYT
TRBJ2-7 | TRBV28 | ASSFWGEGLHEQY
TRBJ2-7 | TRBV28 | ASSLLKLATYEQY
TRBJ1-2 | TRBV29-1 | SVRTGGAYGYT
TRBJ2-3 | TRBV2 | ASRDAQGVDTQY
TRBJ1-5 | TRBV28 | ASSQDRGWAEQPQH
TRBJ2-7 | TRBV5-1 | ASSSGSNRGSYEQY
TRBJ1-2 | TRBV28 | ASSSFGEDYGYT
TRBJ2-5 | TRBV9 | ASSPGTSGFQETQY
TRBJ2-1 | TRBV15 | ATSELLSGRSYNEQF
TRBJ1-1 | TRBV29-1 | SVAGVNTEAF
TRBJ2-5 | TRBV7-2 | ASSPQSGTSGQETQY
TRBJ2-1 | TRBV6-4 | ASRKLAGDSEQF
TRBJ2-1 | TRBV4-1 | ASSQGNTRVGNEQF
TRBJ2-2 | TRBV19 | ASSLYAGGNTGELF
TRBJ2-7 | TRBV7-8 | ASSLGLAGGYEQY
TRBJ2-3 | TRBV5-8 | ASRPQVRTDTQY
TRBJ2-1 | TRBV7-3 | ASSRFERDEQF